A single sample is the source of the 16 T cell receptor beta chains below, sequenced in a study of beta chain features in type 1 diabetes. Expressed TCRB transcripts were sequenced because the entire RNA isolate underwent reverse transcription. The method was immunoSEQ multiplex PCR; TCRdb's version includes in-frame clones alone and lacks a portion of them. The sample yields 430,000 or so clones, over 9.5% seen once. The material sequenced was naive CD4+ T cells from blood. The receptors were gathered from a woman aged 18-29 years in good health.

The rearrangement joins TRBV5-1 to TRBJ1-4, with D hard to call. Trimming took off 3 bases at V and 7 bases at J, with 10 bases between the two ends. The CDR3 has 13 amino acids. Germline values: CDR1 SGHRS, CDR2 YFSETQ. The CDR3 sequence: CASSSGLAEKLFF. In nucleotides, the CDR3 is TGCGCCAGCAGCTCGGGTTTGGCTGAAAAACTGTTTTTT.

The J gene is TRBJ2-3, the V gene TRBV4-2; TRBD2 matches at 11 bases. With V trimmed by 4 bases and J by 0 bases, 6 bases remained unmatched. Per germline, CDR1 LGHNA and CDR2 YNFKEQ. This CDR3 region has 17 residues. The CDR3 DNA reads as TGTGCCAGCAGCCCCCGGACTAGCGGGTTTAGCACAGATACGCAGTATTTT. Translating gives CASSPRTSGFSTDTQYF.

This CDR3 is CASSPDRLGGTNEAFF. CDR3 nucleotide sequence: TGTGCCAGCTCACCAGACCGATTGGGGGGAACGAATGAAGCTTTCTTT. The genes are TRBV18 and TRBJ1-1, with D possibly matching TRBD1 (5 bases). CDR1 is KGHSH, CDR2 LQKENI, per germline. V lost 2 bases to trimming and J lost 7 bases, with 20 bases between them. The CDR3 spans 16 residues.

The V and J genes are TRBV4-2 and TRBJ1-5; 8 bases agree with TRBD1. Germline trimming cut 0 bases from V and 5 bases from J; bases unmatched to any gene: 6. The germline CDR1 and CDR2 sequences are LGHNA and YNFKEQ. CDR3 length: 16 amino acids. The CDR3 bases are TGTGCCAGCAGCCAAGATGACAGGGGTGGGCATCAGCCCCAGCATTTT. Translating gives CASSQDDRGGHQPQHF.

Only a few counts were recorded for this clone. The chain's CDR3 is CASRTSPSGGPNEQFF. As DNA, the CDR3 is TGCGCCAGCAGGACCTCCCCGAGCGGGGGTCCCAATGAGCAGTTCTTC. The chain joins TRBV4-1 to TRBJ2-1, with 8 positions matching TRBD2. This CDR3 has 16 residues. Per the germline V gene, CDR1 is MGHRA and CDR2 is YSYEKL. Trimming took 6 bases from V and 6 from J; bases not matched to a gene: 13.

The V gene is TRBV6-6, the J gene TRBJ2-1; the D is unclear. Trimming took 7 bases from V and 2 from J, leaving 9 bases between them. Germline V CDR1 and CDR2: MNHNY, SVGAGI (reference sequence). The CDR3 loop spans 13 amino acids. Here the CDR3 reads CASIGSAYNEQFF. CDR3 DNA: TGTGCCAGCATAGGGTCAGCCTACAATGAGCAGTTCTTC.

This clone came up a few times. In the same sample, other DNA sequences code for this CDR3. The chain uses TRBV7-3 and TRBJ2-3; D uncertain. CDR1 and CDR2 from the germline V gene are SGHTA and FQGTGA. Deletions cut 4 bases from V and 3 bases from J, with 8 bases between. The CDR3 runs to 13 residues. CDR3 sequence reads: CASSSRPTDTQYF. Here the CDR3 DNA reads TGTGCCAGCAGCTCCCGGCCTACAGATACGCAGTATTTT.

This chain links TRBV7-2 with TRBJ2-7; 7 bases agree with TRBD1. Germline V gene data show CDR1 as SGHTA and CDR2 as FQGNSA. The ends lost 5 bases at V and 1 base at J; junction bases unmatched: 8. The CDR3 runs to 15 residues. The DNA for the CDR3 is TGTGCCAGCAGCAAAGACCGGGACAGTTCCTACGAGCAGTACTTC. This translates into CASSKDRDSSYEQYF. Full variable domain (rest looked up from reference TRBV7-2 and TRBJ2-7): GAGVSQSPSNKVTEKGKDVELRCDPISGHTALYWYRQSLGQGLEFLIYFQGNSAPDKSGLPSDRFSAERTGGSVSTLTIQRTQQEDSAVYLCASSKDRDSSYEQYFGPGTRLTVT.

Only a few counts were recorded for this clone. This sequence joins TRBV29-1 and TRBJ2-2, with D possibly matching TRBD1 (6 bases). CDR1 and CDR2 from the germline V gene are SQVTM and ANQGSEA. V was cut by 7 bases and J by 1 base, with 10 bases left in between. The CDR3 contains 13 residues. CDR3 sequence reads: CSAEDRNTGELFF. The DNA for the CDR3 is TGCAGCGCCGAGGACAGGAACACCGGGGAGCTGTTTTTT.

This clone was observed once. J is TRBJ2-7 and V is TRBV7-9; 11 positions match TRBD2. The CDR3 runs 15 residues. The germline V gene encodes CDR1 SEHNR and CDR2 FQNEAQ (reference sequence). V lost 6 bases, J lost 0 bases, and 4 bases stayed unmatched. DNA of the CDR3: TGTGCCAGCAGTTCTAGCGGGAGGACCTCCTACGAGCAGTACTTC. Translated: CASSSSGRTSYEQYF.

With respect to this clone: Other DNA sequences in this sample translate to the same CDR3. The chain links TRBV11-2 to TRBJ2-3; D not resolved. The CDR3 spans 12 residues. The V gene's germline CDR1 is SGHAT and CDR2 FQNNGV. V was pared by 1 base and J by 5 bases, with 4 bases between. CDR3 residues: CASSLGVDTQYF. CDR3 sequence (DNA): TGTGCCAGCAGCTTAGGGGTAGATACGCAGTATTTT.

This clone occurred a few times. The chain links TRBV11-1 to TRBJ2-1; D perhaps matches TRBD2 (5 bases). The CDR3 has 17 amino acids. From germline, CDR1 is SGHAT and CDR2 FQDESV (reference sequence). V lost 5 bases, J lost 4 bases, and 21 bases lay in between. The CDR3 region is CASSKSTVIGIYNEQFF. The CDR3 DNA sequence: TGTGCCAGCAGCAAAAGTACCGTCATCGGGATATACAATGAGCAGTTCTTC.

The rearrangement links TRBV7-9 to TRBJ2-3, with 10 bases identical to TRBD2. Per germline, CDR1 SEHNR and CDR2 FQNEAQ (reference sequence). This CDR3 contains 15 residues. The J segment lost 5 bases and the V segment lost 1 base, leaving 3 bases of the junction unmatched. CDR3: CASSLELAGKDTQYF. The CDR3 nucleotides read TGTGCCAGCAGCTTAGAACTAGCGGGGAAAGATACGCAGTATTTT.

There are a few counts of this clone. V usage is TRBV9 and J usage is TRBJ2-2; D might be TRBD1 (5 bases). Germline V gene data show CDR1 as SGDLS and CDR2 as YYNGEE. The CDR3 runs 15 residues. V was cut by 3 bases and J by 4 bases, with 13 bases left in between. The CDR3 spells CASSARTGSTGELFF. CDR3 in DNA: TGTGCCAGCAGCGCGAGAACAGGTTCCACCGGGGAGCTGTTTTTT.

A few counts support this clone. The chain employs TRBV7-2 and TRBJ1-4, with D uncertain. The CDR3 runs 13 residues. With 5 bases removed from V and 5 bases from J, the gap between germline ends came to 9 bases. Germline CDR1 and CDR2: SGHTA and FQGNSA. The CDR3 sequence: CASSPGPNEKLFF. CDR3 coding DNA: TGTGCCAGCAGCCCCGGACCGAATGAAAAACTGTTTTTT.

A few counts support this clone. This chain links TRBV7-6 with TRBJ2-1; possibly TRBD1 for D (6 bases). The CDR3 is 15 amino acids. Germline CDR1 and CDR2: SGHVS and FNYEAQ. V lost 0 bases, J lost 4 bases, and 10 bases lay in between. CDR3 residues: CASSLALQGYNEQFF. DNA for the CDR3: TGTGCCAGCAGCTTAGCTTTACAGGGTTACAATGAGCAGTTCTTC.